These 19 T cell receptor beta chains were all obtained from the same sample, sequenced in a study of cytomegalovirus exposure and HLA in healthy donors. The PCR contained 60 Vbeta and 13 Jbeta primers. The repertoire was sequenced with immunoSEQ multiplex PCR; TCRdb's copy has only in-frame clones and lacks some. The profile shows roughly 130,000 clones, about 80% of them singletons. Sequenced input: PBMCs. The receptors stem from a man between 40 and 49 years old in good health and CMV-seronegative.

This rearrangement joins TRBV28 to TRBJ2-7; TRBD1 might be the D (8 bases). The germline CDR1 and CDR2 sequences are MDHEN and SYDVKM. The CDR3 sequence is 15 residues long. Trimming removed 6 bases from V and 1 base from J, with 16 bases in between. The DNA for the CDR3 is TGTGCCAGCAGCAACAGGGGGGGGCGATCCTACGAGCAGTACTTC. Translation gives CASSNRGGRSYEQYF.

V and J are TRBV7-6 and TRBJ2-7; D perhaps matches TRBD1 (5 bases). The CDR3 is made up of 15 amino acids. Per the germline V gene, CDR1 is SGHVS and CDR2 is FNYEAQ. Trimming left V 0 bases short and J 6 bases short, with 15 bases between. This CDR3 reads CASSLAGALLGEQYF. DNA for the CDR3: TGTGCCAGCAGCTTAGCAGGGGCCCTACTGGGCGAGCAGTACTTC.

The V gene is TRBV5-4, the J gene TRBJ1-2, with 7 bases identical to TRBD1. Germline V gene sequence: CDR1 SGHNT, CDR2 YYREEE (reference sequence). J gave up 2 bases and V 4 bases, and 2 bases lay outside the gene matches. This CDR3 comprises 13 residues. CDR3: CASSRGQNYGYTF. The CDR3 nucleotides are TGTGCCAGCAGCCGGGGACAGAACTATGGCTACACCTTC.

The rearrangement joins TRBV7-9 to TRBJ2-7; TRBD1 agrees at 9 bases. Germline V gives CDR1 SEHNR, CDR2 FQNEAQ (reference sequence). This CDR3 has 14 amino acids. V trimming: 3 bases; J trimming: 6 bases; junction bases outside the gene matches: 6. This CDR3 reads CASSFGTGNSEQYF. The DNA for the CDR3 is TGTGCCAGCAGCTTCGGGACAGGGAACTCCGAGCAGTACTTC.

This clone was counted a few times. The chain couples TRBV5-5 to TRBJ2-5; no clear D gene. The CDR3 runs 14 residues. Trimming cost V 1 base and J 1 base, with 8 bases left between them. Germline CDR1 reads SGHKS; CDR2 reads YYEKEE (reference sequence). CDR3 nucleotides: TGTGCCAGCAGCTTGAGAGGTTTCCAAGAGACCCAGTACTTC. It translates to CASSLRGFQETQYF. Full variable domain (outside the CDR3, taken from reference TRBV5-5 and TRBJ2-5): DAGVTQSPTHLIKTRGQQVTLRCSPISGHKSVSWYQQVLGQGPQFIFQYYEKEERGRGNFPDRFSARQFPNYSSELNVNALLLGDSALYLCASSLRGFQETQYFGPGTRLLVL.

This chain joins TRBV15 and TRBJ2-5; perhaps TRBD1 as D (6 bases). CDR3 size: 18 residues. Germline V gene lookup returns CDR1 LNHNV and CDR2 YYDKDF (reference sequence). Trimming pared 0 bases from V and 4 bases from J, leaving 21 bases between. This chain's CDR3 is CATSRETITYRELETQYF. For the CDR3, the DNA is TGTGCCACCAGCAGAGAAACCATAACTTACAGGGAATTAGAGACCCAGTACTTC.

The V gene is TRBV6-1, the J gene TRBJ2-1, with TRBD2 matching 10 bases. The junction had 14 bases not matched to a gene; V was cut back by 2 bases and J by 10 bases. The CDR3 runs 17 residues. The germline V gene has CDR1 MNHNS and CDR2 SASEGT. CDR3 sequence reads: CASSEPSSSGRAREQFF. The CDR3 DNA reads TGTGCCAGCAGTGAACCTTCCTCTAGCGGGAGAGCAAGAGAGCAGTTCTTC.

The gene calls are TRBV4-2 and TRBJ2-3, with 8 bases aligning to TRBD2. The CDR3 runs 17 residues. Germline trimming cut 0 bases from V and 3 bases from J; bases unmatched to any gene: 8. From germline, CDR1 is LGHNA and CDR2 YNFKEQ. Here the CDR3 reads CASSQDRSGRGTDTQYF. The CDR3 region has the DNA TGTGCCAGCAGCCAAGATCGAAGCGGGAGAGGGACAGATACGCAGTATTTT.

The chain is built from TRBV23-1 and TRBJ1-5; TRBD1 agrees at 7 bases. TRBV23-1 is an open reading frame whose function is uncertain. The junction had 10 bases not matched to a gene; V was cut back by 6 bases and J by 2 bases. The CDR3 is 16 residues long. This CDR3 reads CASRAKQGLGNQPQHF. DNA for the CDR3: TGCGCCAGCAGGGCCAAACAGGGGCTGGGCAATCAGCCCCAGCATTTT.

This chain uses TRBV19 with TRBJ1-5, with 8 positions matching TRBD1. CDR3 size: 15 residues. Germline-derived CDR1 and CDR2 are LNHDA and SQIVND (reference sequence). V lost 6 bases and J lost 1; bases outside the gene matches: 5. As DNA, the CDR3 is TGTGCCAGTAGATCGACAGGGGAGAGCAATCAGCCCCAGCATTTT. Translated, it gives CASRSTGESNQPQHF.

This chain uses TRBV28 with TRBJ2-7, with no clear D. Germline-derived CDR1 and CDR2 are MDHEN and SYDVKM. CDR3 length: 16 residues. V lost 6 bases and J 5 bases, leaving 23 bases between the germline ends. In DNA form, the CDR3 reads TGTGCCAGCAGCCCCGTTCAAGGCGGAAGCCTGGACGAGCAGTACTTC. Its protein product is CASSPVQGGSLDEQYF.

This clone was seen a single time. The chain carries TRBV4-1 and TRBJ2-1, with D maybe TRBD2 (6 bases). Germline V gives CDR1 MGHRA, CDR2 YSYEKL. The CDR3 extends over 14 amino acids. Trimming pared 6 bases from V and 4 bases from J, leaving 13 bases between. CDR3 region: CASSDRDFYNEQFF. Written as DNA, the CDR3 is TGCGCCAGCAGTGACCGGGACTTTTACAATGAGCAGTTCTTC.

The chain uses TRBV30 and TRBJ2-1; the D gene is possibly TRBD2 (6 bases). V was cut by 2 bases and J by 5 bases, with 10 bases left in between. Germline CDR1 GTSNPN, CDR2 SVGIG (reference sequence). This CDR3 is built from 13 residues. CDR3 sequence (DNA): TGTGCCTGGAGTCTCGGGAGTCACAATGAGCAGTTCTTC. Residues: CAWSLGSHNEQFF. Looking up the rest from reference TRBV30 and TRBJ2-1 gives the full variable domain: SQTIHQWPATLVQPVGSPLSLECTVEGTSNPNLYWYRQAAGRGLQLLFYSVGIGQISSEVPQNLSASRPQDRQFILSSKKLLLSDSGFYLCAWSLGSHNEQFFGPGTRLTVL.

This chain links TRBV4-2 with TRBJ2-3, with 7 nucleotides matching TRBD1. There are 17 residues in the CDR3. Trimming at V came to 2 bases and at J to 0 bases, leaving 8 bases not matched to a gene. Per the germline V gene, CDR1 is LGHNA and CDR2 is YNFKEQ. CDR3 residues: CASSQQTGFASTDTQYF. In nucleotides, the CDR3 is TGTGCCAGCAGCCAACAGACAGGGTTCGCCAGCACAGATACGCAGTATTTT.

This clone was detected only a few times. V usage is TRBV5-4 and J usage is TRBJ2-2, with a weak D call TRBD1 (6 bases). The germline CDR1 and CDR2 sequences are SGHNT and YYREEE (reference sequence). Trimming stripped 2 bases from V and 6 bases from J, with 11 bases between. This CDR3 region has 14 residues. The CDR3 DNA sequence: TGTGCCAGCAGCTTACAGGGTTACTCCGGGGAGCTGTTTTTT. Its translation is CASSLQGYSGELFF.

The rearrangement links TRBV2 to TRBJ2-5; 10 bases line up with TRBD2. Germline lookup yields CDR1 SNHLY and CDR2 FYNNEI. Germline trimming cut 1 base from V and 3 bases from J; bases unmatched to any gene: 8. The length of the CDR3 is 17 residues. The CDR3 DNA reads as TGTGCCAGCAGTGAAGACGTAGCGGGGGGACTAAAAGAGACCCAGTACTTC. Its translation is CASSEDVAGGLKETQYF.

This clone was detected only a few times. The V gene is TRBV28, the J gene TRBJ2-7, with 8 bases that match TRBD2. The CDR3 runs to 18 residues. Germline loops: CDR1 MDHEN, CDR2 SYDVKM. V was pared by 1 base and J by 1 base, with 12 bases of the junction left unmatched. The CDR3 bases are TGTGCCAGCAGTTTATTAGGAACTAGCGGCAGCCTATCCTACGAGCAGTACTTC. This codes for CASSLLGTSGSLSYEQYF.

The CDR3 here is CASSLAQGEGGYTF. CDR3 coding DNA: TGTGCCAGCAGCTTAGCGCAAGGGGAGGGTGGCTACACCTTC. This chain links TRBV7-2 with TRBJ1-2, with TRBD1 as a possible D gene (5 bases). The CDR3 totals 14 residues. V was pared by 0 bases and J by 7 bases, with 12 bases between. CDR1 is SGHTA and CDR2 is FQGNSA in the germline V gene.

The genes are TRBV7-2 and TRBJ2-1; TRBD2 matches at 11 bases. The CDR3 is made up of 16 amino acids. Germline CDR1 SGHTA, CDR2 FQGNSA. The ends lost 5 bases at V and 6 bases at J; junction bases unmatched: 9. The CDR3 protein is CASSLNSGGAGNEQFF. DNA of the CDR3: TGTGCCAGCAGCCTAAATAGCGGGGGGGCCGGCAATGAGCAGTTCTTC.